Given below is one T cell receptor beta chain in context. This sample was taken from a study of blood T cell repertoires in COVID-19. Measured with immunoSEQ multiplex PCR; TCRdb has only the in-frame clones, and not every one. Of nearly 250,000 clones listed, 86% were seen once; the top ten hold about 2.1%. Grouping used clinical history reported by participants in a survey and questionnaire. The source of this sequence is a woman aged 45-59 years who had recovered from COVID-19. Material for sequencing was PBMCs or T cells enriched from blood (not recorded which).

CDR3 in amino acids: CASSLGSGTGANSPLHF. Written as DNA, the CDR3 is TGCGCCAGCAGCTTGGGGAGCGGGACAGGGGCAAATTCACCCCTCCACTTT. The chain recombines TRBV5-1 with TRBJ1-6; 10 bases fit TRBD1. V was pared by 0 bases and J by 7 bases, with 7 bases of the junction left unmatched. This CDR3 has 17 amino acids. The V gene's germline CDR1 is SGHRS and CDR2 YFSETQ.